This T cell receptor (beta chain) was observed in a study of T-cell reconstitution after alpha-beta-depleted transplantation in children. Whole-study results and caveats: About two months after transplant, alpha-beta T cells reportedly came from several hundred expanded graft clones.

This clonotype was recorded a few times. What it binds is unknown. Germline V gene lookup returns CDR1 SEHNR and CDR2 FQNEAQ (reference sequence). Trimming took off 6 bases at V and 15 bases at J, with 15 bases between the two ends. This CDR3 contains 12 residues. The TCRbeta library was prepared with unique molecular identifiers. Via MiXCR, TCRdb re-called the PCR reads, giving one row per CDR3 protein. The repertoire has 700,000 or so distinct CDR3 sequences, less than 15% of them found once; the top ten carry roughly 0.77%. This clonotype originated in a girl aged 2-10 years with congenital amegakaryocytic thrombocytopenia, due to receive a stem cell transplant. This sample comprised PBMCs, obtained before TCRalphabeta/CD19-depleted stem cell transplant. The genes are TRBV7-9 and TRBJ1-6; D remains ambiguous. The CDR3 sequence is CASRSTGFDLHF. The DNA of the CDR3 is TGTGCCAGCAGATCGACCGGGTTTGACCTCCACTTT.